The rows below give T cell receptor beta chains drawn from one sample of a study of control samples from healthy donors and cancer patients. TCRdb's table, derived via immunoSEQ multiplex PCR, lists solely in-frame clones and lacks some. The sample consists of some 71,000 clones, roughly 89% of them appearing once. The sequenced sample was PBMCs. The receptors come from a man in his 60s with lung cancer. Both conserved end residues are part of each CDR3. The D gene is left open where the match is weak. Size is stated for part of the rows, as once, few or many counts, or as a class when the clone is expanded.

V gene: TRBV18; J gene: TRBJ2-3; D gene: .; clone size: few; CDR3 protein: CASSPRVADTQYF; CDR3 DNA: TGTGCCAGCTCACCACGCGTAGCCGATACGCAGTATTTT
V gene: TRBV28; J gene: TRBJ2-5; D gene: .; clone size: .; CDR3 protein: CASSSPAQETQYF; CDR3 DNA: TGTGCCAGCAGTTCGCCAGCCCAAGAGACCCAGTACTTC
V gene: TRBV7-8; J gene: TRBJ2-5; D gene: .; clone size: .; CDR3 protein: CASSLTSGSQETQYF; CDR3 DNA: TGTGCCAGCAGCTTAACATCCGGAAGTCAAGAGACCCAGTACTTC
V gene: TRBV29-1; J gene: TRBJ2-1; D gene: TRBD1; clone size: .; CDR3 protein: CSVVGQAWRQEQFF; CDR3 DNA: TGCAGCGTTGTTGGACAGGCGTGGCGCCAGGAGCAGTTCTTC
V gene: TRBV7-3; J gene: TRBJ2-5; D gene: TRBD2; clone size: .; CDR3 protein: CASSPSGGEETQYF; CDR3 DNA: TGTGCCAGCAGCCCCTCGGGAGGGGAAGAGACCCAGTACTTC
V gene: TRBV7-9; J gene: TRBJ2-1; D gene: .; clone size: .; CDR3 protein: CASLGGFYNEQFF; CDR3 DNA: TGTGCCAGCCTCGGGGGTTTTTACAATGAGCAGTTCTTC
V gene: TRBV3-1/TRBV3-2; J gene: TRBJ2-6; D gene: .; clone size: .; CDR3 protein: CASSRYRDSGANVLTF; CDR3 DNA: TGTGCCAGCAGCCGCTACAGGGATTCCGGGGCCAACGTCCTGACTTTC
V gene: TRBV24-1; J gene: TRBJ2-5; D gene: .; clone size: .; CDR3 protein: CATSDPYGGIETQYF; CDR3 DNA: TGTGCCACCAGTGATCCTTACGGAGGTATAGAGACCCAGTACTTC
V gene: TRBV11-3; J gene: TRBJ1-1; D gene: .; clone size: medium-sized; CDR3 protein: CASSHSSYEAFF; CDR3 DNA: TGTGCCAGCAGCCACAGCTCGTATGAAGCTTTCTTT
V gene: TRBV2; J gene: TRBJ2-2; D gene: .; clone size: .; CDR3 protein: CASRSRDSRAGELFF; CDR3 DNA: TGTGCCAGCAGGAGTCGGGACTCACGGGCCGGGGAGCTGTTTTTT
V gene: TRBV7-6; J gene: TRBJ2-2; D gene: .; clone size: .; CDR3 protein: CASSFTSPGPGELFF; CDR3 DNA: TGTGCCAGCAGCTTTACGAGCCCTGGGCCTGGGGAGCTGTTTTTT
V gene: TRBV29-1; J gene: TRBJ1-2; D gene: .; clone size: .; CDR3 protein: CSVESGDDYGYTF; CDR3 DNA: TGCAGCGTTGAAAGCGGGGACGACTATGGCTACACCTTC
V gene: TRBV5-1; J gene: TRBJ2-6; D gene: TRBD1; clone size: .; CDR3 protein: CASSEGQEWLSGANVLTF; CDR3 DNA: TGCGCCAGCAGCGAAGGACAGGAGTGGCTATCAGGGGCCAACGTCCTGACTTTC
V gene: TRBV18; J gene: TRBJ1-1; D gene: TRBD1; clone size: .; CDR3 protein: CASSFFRTGYTEAFF; CDR3 DNA: TGTGCCAGCTCATTCTTCCGGACAGGGTACACTGAAGCTTTCTTT
V gene: TRBV19; J gene: TRBJ1-4; D gene: TRBD1; clone size: .; CDR3 protein: CASSIQTGGPNEKLFF; CDR3 DNA: TGTGCCAGTAGTATCCAAACAGGGGGACCTAATGAAAAACTGTTTTTT
V gene: TRBV11-3; J gene: TRBJ2-2; D gene: .; clone size: .; CDR3 protein: CASSSRLPANTGELFF; CDR3 DNA: TGTGCCAGCAGCTCGAGACTTCCCGCGAACACCGGGGAGCTGTTTTTT
V gene: TRBV3-1/TRBV3-2; J gene: TRBJ2-2; D gene: .; clone size: .; CDR3 protein: CASSHRSTGELFF; CDR3 DNA: TGTGCCAGCAGCCACAGGTCCACCGGGGAGCTGTTTTTT
V gene: TRBV6-1; J gene: TRBJ1-2; D gene: .; clone size: .; CDR3 protein: CASSEADRQRLSNYGYTF; CDR3 DNA: TGTGCCAGCAGTGAAGCGGACAGACAAAGGTTATCTAACTATGGCTACACCTTC
V gene: TRBV6-6; J gene: TRBJ2-5; D gene: .; clone size: .; CDR3 protein: CASSYPQGQETQYF; CDR3 DNA: TGTGCCAGCAGTTACCCGCAGGGCCAAGAGACCCAGTACTTC
V gene: TRBV7-8; J gene: TRBJ2-7; D gene: TRBD1; clone size: few; CDR3 protein: CASSFIGQGPSYEQYF; CDR3 DNA: TGTGCCAGCAGCTTCATAGGACAGGGGCCGTCCTACGAGCAGTACTTC
V gene: TRBV30; J gene: TRBJ1-2; D gene: TRBD1; clone size: .; CDR3 protein: CASTVDRGGYGYTF; CDR3 DNA: TGTGCCTCGACCGTTGACAGGGGAGGCTATGGCTACACCTTC
V gene: TRBV6-1; J gene: TRBJ2-3; D gene: .; clone size: .; CDR3 protein: CASSDGTAGRGDTQYF; CDR3 DNA: TGTGCCAGCAGTGACGGGACAGCCGGGCGGGGAGATACGCAGTATTTT
V gene: TRBV2; J gene: TRBJ1-2; D gene: .; clone size: .; CDR3 protein: CASSVTYGYTF; CDR3 DNA: TGTGCCAGCAGCGTCACCTATGGCTACACCTTC
V gene: TRBV18; J gene: TRBJ2-7; D gene: .; clone size: .; CDR3 protein: CASSAPGLSSYEQYF; CDR3 DNA: TGTGCCAGCTCAGCCCCCGGGCTCAGCTCCTACGAGCAGTACTTC
V gene: TRBV18; J gene: TRBJ2-3; D gene: .; clone size: .; CDR3 protein: CASSPQYLGTDTQYF; CDR3 DNA: TGTGCCAGCTCACCGCAATATCTCGGCACAGATACGCAGTATTTT
V gene: TRBV6-2/TRBV6-3; J gene: TRBJ1-2; D gene: TRBD1; clone size: .; CDR3 protein: CASSYSRPGTGATF; CDR3 DNA: TGTGCCAGCAGTTACTCTAGGCCCGGGACAGGGGCTACCTTC
V gene: TRBV11-1; J gene: TRBJ2-7; D gene: .; clone size: .; CDR3 protein: CASSLAGPPYEQYF; CDR3 DNA: TGTGCCAGCAGCTTAGCGGGGCCGCCCTACGAGCAGTACTTC
V gene: TRBV28; J gene: TRBJ1-2; D gene: .; clone size: .; CDR3 protein: CASCLGGADNYGYTF; CDR3 DNA: TGTGCCAGCTGTCTGGGGGGGGCAGACAACTATGGCTACACCTTC
V gene: TRBV6-5; J gene: TRBJ2-3; D gene: .; clone size: .; CDR3 protein: CASSPGLPSTDTQYF; CDR3 DNA: TGTGCCAGCAGTCCCGGACTACCGAGCACAGATACGCAGTATTTT
V gene: TRBV4-1; J gene: TRBJ2-2; D gene: TRBD1; clone size: .; CDR3 protein: CASSQVGTGGINTGELFF; CDR3 DNA: TGCGCCAGCAGCCAGGTCGGGACAGGGGGCATAAACACCGGGGAGCTGTTTTTT
V gene: TRBV12-5; J gene: TRBJ2-2; D gene: TRBD2; clone size: .; CDR3 protein: CASGLALAGNTGELFF; CDR3 DNA: TGTGCTAGTGGTTTGGCCCTAGCGGGTAACACCGGGGAGCTGTTTTTT
V gene: TRBV6-4; J gene: TRBJ1-2; D gene: .; clone size: .; CDR3 protein: CASSSGALGGYTF; CDR3 DNA: TGTGCCAGCAGTTCCGGGGCACTAGGGGGCTACACCTTC
V gene: TRBV24-1; J gene: TRBJ2-5; D gene: .; clone size: few; CDR3 protein: CATSDLQETQYF; CDR3 DNA: TGTGCCACCAGTGATTTGCAAGAGACCCAGTACTTC
V gene: TRBV4-1; J gene: TRBJ1-1; D gene: .; clone size: .; CDR3 protein: CASSQIWKGNTEAFF; CDR3 DNA: TGCGCCAGCAGCCAAATCTGGAAGGGGAACACTGAAGCTTTCTTT
V gene: TRBV2; J gene: TRBJ1-5; D gene: .; clone size: .; CDR3 protein: CASRLTLDQPQHF; CDR3 DNA: TGTGCCAGCAGATTGACCCTCGATCAGCCCCAGCATTTT
V gene: TRBV10-1; J gene: TRBJ1-1; D gene: .; clone size: .; CDR3 protein: CASSEQGGNTEAFF; CDR3 DNA: TGCGCCAGCAGTGAGCAGGGAGGTAACACTGAAGCTTTCTTT
V gene: TRBV6-4; J gene: TRBJ2-3; D gene: TRBD1; clone size: .; CDR3 protein: CASSAATGATDTQYF; CDR3 DNA: TGTGCCAGCAGTGCCGCGACAGGGGCGACAGATACGCAGTATTTT
V gene: TRBV6-5; J gene: TRBJ2-2; D gene: .; clone size: .; CDR3 protein: CASSYWQANTGELFF; CDR3 DNA: TGTGCCAGCAGTTACTGGCAGGCGAACACCGGGGAGCTGTTTTTT
V gene: TRBV15; J gene: TRBJ1-1; D gene: .; clone size: .; CDR3 protein: CATSSGRTTEAFF; CDR3 DNA: TGTGCCACCAGCAGTGGGAGAACTACTGAAGCTTTCTTT
V gene: TRBV5-4; J gene: TRBJ2-4; D gene: .; clone size: .; CDR3 protein: CASSRDILAKNIQYF; CDR3 DNA: TGTGCCAGCAGCCGGGACATCTTAGCCAAAAACATTCAGTACTTC
V gene: TRBV2; J gene: TRBJ2-3; D gene: .; clone size: .; CDR3 protein: CASSVGFTDTQYF; CDR3 DNA: TGTGCCAGCAGTGTTGGATTCACAGATACGCAGTATTTT
V gene: TRBV3-1/TRBV3-2; J gene: TRBJ1-2; D gene: TRBD1; clone size: once; CDR3 protein: CASSPTGQGREGYTF; CDR3 DNA: TGTGCCAGCAGCCCAACGGGACAGGGGCGGGAGGGCTACACCTTC
V gene: TRBV18; J gene: TRBJ1-1; D gene: .; clone size: .; CDR3 protein: CASSYSGNTEAFF; CDR3 DNA: TGTGCCAGCTCTTATTCTGGGAACACTGAAGCTTTCTTT
V gene: TRBV5-5; J gene: TRBJ1-5; D gene: .; clone size: .; CDR3 protein: CASSSEGGQPQHF; CDR3 DNA: TGTGCCAGCAGCTCGGAAGGGGGTCAGCCCCAGCATTTT
V gene: TRBV2; J gene: TRBJ1-2; D gene: .; clone size: .; CDR3 protein: CASSASLQGRTGYTF; CDR3 DNA: TGTGCCAGCAGTGCGTCGCTACAGGGAAGGACTGGCTACACCTTC
V gene: TRBV18; J gene: TRBJ2-2; D gene: .; clone size: .; CDR3 protein: CASSRGAGTNTGELFF; CDR3 DNA: TGTGCCAGCTCCCGAGGGGCAGGGACGAACACCGGGGAGCTGTTTTTT
V gene: TRBV19; J gene: TRBJ1-5; D gene: TRBD1; clone size: .; CDR3 protein: CASSRGTGVSQPQHF; CDR3 DNA: TGTGCCAGTAGTAGAGGGACAGGGGTAAGTCAGCCCCAGCATTTT
V gene: TRBV18; J gene: TRBJ1-5; D gene: .; clone size: .; CDR3 protein: CASSQGRIVDQPQHF; CDR3 DNA: TGTGCCAGCTCGCAAGGCCGCATTGTGGATCAGCCCCAGCATTTT
V gene: TRBV5-4; J gene: TRBJ2-2; D gene: TRBD1; clone size: .; CDR3 protein: CASSLTGGKNTGELFF; CDR3 DNA: TGTGCCAGCAGCTTGACAGGGGGCAAGAACACCGGGGAGCTGTTTTTT
V gene: TRBV6-4; J gene: TRBJ2-3; D gene: .; clone size: .; CDR3 protein: CASSFRTGTDTQYF; CDR3 DNA: TGTGCCAGCAGTTTCCGGACAGGCACAGATACGCAGTATTTT
V gene: TRBV12-3/TRBV12-4; J gene: TRBJ1-2; D gene: .; clone size: .; CDR3 protein: CASSSQGNYGYTF; CDR3 DNA: TGTGCCAGCAGTTCCCAAGGCAACTATGGCTACACCTTC
V gene: TRBV18; J gene: TRBJ2-5; D gene: TRBD1; clone size: .; CDR3 protein: CASSPRQGARETQYF; CDR3 DNA: TGTGCCAGCTCACCAAGACAGGGGGCCCGAGAGACCCAGTACTTC
V gene: TRBV5-4; J gene: TRBJ2-2; D gene: .; clone size: .; CDR3 protein: CASSSTSNTGELFF; CDR3 DNA: TGTGCCAGCAGTTCCACTTCTAACACCGGGGAGCTGTTTTTT
V gene: TRBV25-1; J gene: TRBJ1-4; D gene: .; clone size: once; CDR3 protein: CASSDLGSEKLFF; CDR3 DNA: TGTGCCAGCAGTGATCTGGGTAGTGAAAAACTGTTTTTT
V gene: TRBV7-3; J gene: TRBJ2-2; D gene: .; clone size: .; CDR3 protein: CASSLLTGPGAGELFF; CDR3 DNA: TGTGCCAGCAGCTTATTAACAGGGCCCGGCGCCGGGGAGCTGTTTTTT
V gene: TRBV16; J gene: TRBJ1-1; D gene: TRBD1; clone size: .; CDR3 protein: CASSQSPGQGVTEAFF; CDR3 DNA: TGTGCCAGCAGCCAATCCCCCGGACAGGGGGTCACTGAAGCTTTCTTT
V gene: TRBV14; J gene: TRBJ1-2; D gene: .; clone size: .; CDR3 protein: CASSQVNYGYTF; CDR3 DNA: TGTGCCAGCAGCCAAGTAAACTATGGCTACACCTTC